The source of this T cell receptor (beta chain) is a study of T cell repertoires in cytomegalovirus infection. Study-level results: Predominance within the ex vivo response was attributable to HLA-C-restricted CMV-specific TCR beta clonotypes.

Of note for this clonotype: Its antigen is as yet unknown.

The CDR3 is 15 amino acids. After removal of 5 bases from V and 3 bases from J, the junction contained 4 bases not matched to a gene. Germline V CDR1 and CDR2: MNHEY, SMNVEV (reference sequence). TCRdb processed the reads anew with MiXCR; each CDR3 protein has one entry. The sample lists approximately 500,000 distinct CDR3 sequences, approximately 15% seen once, with around 25% in the top ten. Sequenced sample: CD8+ T cells from PBMCs. The TCR originated in a human donor in good health (CMV status not recorded). Some clones in this sample may be carry-over from other donors' samples. The chain links TRBV27 to TRBJ2-2; TRBD1 matches 9 bases. The CDR3 protein is CASSGRDRDTGELFF. The CDR3 DNA reads as TGTGCCAGCAGTGGCCGGGACAGGGACACCGGGGAGCTGTTTTTT.